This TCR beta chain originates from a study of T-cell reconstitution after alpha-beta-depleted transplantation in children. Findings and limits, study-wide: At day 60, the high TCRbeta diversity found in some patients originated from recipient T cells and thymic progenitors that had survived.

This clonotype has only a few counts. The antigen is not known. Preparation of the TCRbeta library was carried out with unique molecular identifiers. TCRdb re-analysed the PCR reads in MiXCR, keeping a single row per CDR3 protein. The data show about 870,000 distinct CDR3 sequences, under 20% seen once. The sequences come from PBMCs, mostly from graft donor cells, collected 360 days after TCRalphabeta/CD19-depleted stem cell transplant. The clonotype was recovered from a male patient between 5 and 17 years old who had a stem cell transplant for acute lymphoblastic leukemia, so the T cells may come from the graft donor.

For the CDR3, the DNA is TGTGCCAGCAGACTATACGAAGGGACAGGGAATCAGCCCCAGCATTTT. Translating gives CASRLYEGTGNQPQHF. The chain carries TRBV12-3 or TRBV12-4 and TRBJ1-5; 9 bases are a match to TRBD1. The CDR3 is 16 amino acids. V was pared by 6 bases and J by 4 bases, with 10 bases of the junction left unmatched.